This TCR beta chain was recovered during a study of Ad26.COV2.S vaccination and SARS-CoV-2 variants. Assay used: immunoSEQ multiplex PCR; TCRdb lists only in-frame clones, some missing. The data contain 300,000 to 350,000 clones, 75% to 90% of them singletons. V was trimmed by 1 base and J by 0 bases, leaving 9 bases between them. The CDR3 has 15 amino acids. In germline, CDR1 is SGHTA, CDR2 FQGNSA. Details on this clone: Antigen unknown.

Study-level points and caveats: Using TCR breadth and depth analyses may have led to underestimated total T cell responses.

Treatment noted: around 19 received Ad26.COV2.S at low or high dose, single or two shots; about 5 received placebo; per-sample allocation not given. Samples were taken on day 63 after the first vaccine or placebo injection. The sample was peripheral blood, taken in a trial of Ad26.COV2.S vaccine versus placebo. The V and J genes are TRBV7-2 and TRBJ1-1, with no clear D. The sequence came from a person between 18 and 59 years old who received the Ad26.COV2.S COVID-19 vaccine or a placebo. CDR3 in amino acids: CASSLVPLMNTEAFF. The CDR3 DNA is TGTGCCAGCAGCTTAGTTCCGCTTATGAACACTGAAGCTTTCTTT.